This entry concerns a single T cell receptor (beta chain). Its target is not known. These data belong to a study of regulatory T cells in long-lasting Graves disease. Study-level information: The criterion for persistent Graves' disease was over 5 years of antithyroid drugs with positive TSH receptor antibodies. Study-wide results and limits: TRBV28 was favored in persistent disease, as were TRBJ1-2 and TRBJ2-5.

Indicated time point: persistent/refractory GD, antithyroid drugs over 5 years with positive TRAb. Isolated PBMC RNA provided the starting material for the TCR library. The authors diagnosed Graves' disease using American Thyroid Association guidelines. A roughly 8.1-milliliter sample of peripheral blood was drawn into EDTA tubes. Germline V CDR1 and CDR2: SGHRS, YFSETQ. This CDR3 spans 13 amino acids. Trimming took 4 bases from V and 2 from J, leaving 10 bases between them. CDR3-region Arm-PCR and iRepertoire HTBI primers produced the TCR beta libraries. TCRdb re-analysed the multiplex PCR reads in MiXCR, keeping a single row per CDR3 protein. The table has approximately 290,000 distinct CDR3 sequences, roughly 21% seen once; the top ten hold around 50%.

This clonotype originated in a female donor with Graves disease. This chain links TRBV5-1 with TRBJ2-7; the D gene is possibly TRBD2 (5 bases). Material: peripheral blood mononuclear cells (PBMCs), obtained when the disease was refractory, from a patient treated with antithyroid drugs. CDR3 amino acids: CASSPAGTYEQYF. In DNA, the CDR3 is TGCGCCAGCAGCCCCGCGGGTACCTACGAGCAGTACTTC.